Below, 25 T cell receptor beta chains from the same sample are listed, as sequenced in a study of long-term antiretroviral therapy in people with HIV. Runs used v3.0 of the immunoSEQ assay and were done at survey level. The data were produced by immunoSEQ multiplex PCR, yet TCRdb's version contains in-frame clones alone and is incomplete. The table has over 20,000 clones, about 88% seen once. This specimen consisted of unsorted PBMCs, obtained 0.6 years after starting antiretroviral therapy. The receptors stem from a man in his 60s with HIV.

The J gene is TRBJ2-2, the V gene TRBV2; 8 bases agree with TRBD2. J lost 3 bases, V lost 1 base, and 4 bases had no gene match. CDR3 length equals 16 residues. Germline V CDR1 and CDR2: SNHLY, FYNNEI. The CDR3 protein is CASSEETSAYTGELFF. The CDR3 region has the DNA TGTGCCAGCAGTGAAGAGACTAGCGCCTACACCGGGGAGCTGTTTTTT. Combining the CDR3 with reference TRBV2 and TRBJ2-2 gives the whole variable domain EPEVTQTPSHQVTQMGQEVILRCVPISNHLYFYWYRQILGQKVEFLVSFYNNEISEKSEIFDDQFSVERPDGSNFTLKIRSTKLEDSAMYFCASSEETSAYTGELFFGEGSRLTVL.

The chain uses TRBV7-2 and TRBJ2-5; no clear D. V was pared by 5 bases and J by 10 bases, with 14 bases between. The CDR3 has 12 amino acids. Germline V gene sequence: CDR1 SGHTA, CDR2 FQGNSA. The CDR3 reads CASSGVRGFQYF. The DNA for the CDR3 is TGTGCCAGCAGCGGGGTGCGTGGGTTCCAGTACTTC.

This sequence joins TRBV7-3 and TRBJ1-6, with 7 bases that match TRBD1. After removal of 5 bases from V and 7 bases from J, the junction contained 14 bases not matched to a gene. CDR3 length: 17 amino acids. The germline gives CDR1 SGHTA, CDR2 FQGTGA. The CDR3 nucleotides read TGTGCCAGCAGCCAAAACTCCGACAGGGTTGGAAATTCACCCCTCCACTTT. Amino acids: CASSQNSDRVGNSPLHF.

The chain is built from TRBV5-1 and TRBJ1-3, with D possibly TRBD1 on 6 matching bases. The germline V gene encodes CDR1 SGHRS and CDR2 YFSETQ. The CDR3 spans 16 residues. V was cut by 2 bases and J by 0 bases, with 12 bases left in between. CDR3 DNA: TGCGCCAGCAGCTTCCGGGACACAAGCTCTGGAAACACCATATATTTT. Its translation: CASSFRDTSSGNTIYF.

This clone has a single count. The chain recombines TRBV2 with TRBJ2-1; TRBD2 agrees at 8 bases. The length of the CDR3 is 15 residues. Germline V lookup: CDR1 SNHLY, CDR2 FYNNEI. The ends lost 8 bases at V and 5 bases at J; junction bases unmatched: 11. The CDR3 protein is CASSVAGGDNNEQFF. CDR3 coding DNA: TGTGCCAGCTCCGTGGCGGGGGGCGATAACAATGAGCAGTTCTTC.

The chain combines TRBV7-3 with TRBJ2-3; TRBD2 matches 7 bases. The CDR3 loop spans 18 amino acids. With V trimmed by 1 base and J by 2 bases, 12 bases remained unmatched. The germline V gene encodes CDR1 SGHTA and CDR2 FQGTGA. CDR3 sequence reads: CASSLIPSGLAATDTQYF. As DNA, the CDR3 is TGTGCCAGCAGCTTAATCCCCTCGGGGCTAGCGGCCACAGATACGCAGTATTTT.

The rearrangement links TRBV29-1 to TRBJ1-2, with TRBD1 matching 7 bases. CDR1 SQVTM and CDR2 ANQGSEA come from the germline V gene. The CDR3 runs to 13 residues. Losses at the gene ends were 4 bases for V and 2 bases for J; bases not matched to a gene: 4. Here the CDR3 reads CSVGSTGNYGYTF. The DNA of the CDR3 is TGCAGCGTTGGCTCGACAGGGAACTATGGCTACACCTTC.

The chain combines TRBV11-2 with TRBJ1-4; 12 positions match TRBD1. CDR1 SGHAT and CDR2 FQNNGV come from the germline V gene. There are 15 residues in the CDR3. J was trimmed by 9 bases and V by 5 bases; bases with no gene match: 7. The CDR3 protein is CASSLVGTGGKKLFF. The CDR3 nucleotides are TGTGCCAGCAGCCTAGTAGGGACAGGGGGCAAAAAACTGTTTTTT.

The V and J genes are TRBV7-9 and TRBJ2-3; the match to TRBD2 covers 8 bases. This CDR3 is built from 14 residues. Germline loops: CDR1 SEHNR, CDR2 FQNEAQ (reference sequence). The J segment lost 1 base and the V segment lost 5 bases, leaving 2 bases of the junction unmatched. CDR3 residues: CASSPTSGTDTQYF. CDR3 bases: TGTGCCAGCAGCCCGACTAGCGGCACAGATACGCAGTATTTT.

The CDR3 coding sequence is TGTGCCAGCAGCTTTAGCACCCAAGAGACCCAGTACTTC. This codes for CASSFSTQETQYF. The V gene is TRBV7-9, the J gene TRBJ2-5; D gene ambiguous. This CDR3 comprises 13 residues. The germline CDR1 and CDR2 sequences are SEHNR and FQNEAQ (reference sequence). Trimming cost V 3 bases and J 1 base, with 6 bases left between them.

The chain has TRBV10-3 and TRBJ1-2, with 7 bases that match TRBD1. Germline V gene sequence: CDR1 ENHRY, CDR2 SYGVKD. V lost 3 bases, J lost 4 bases, and 20 bases stayed unmatched. This CDR3 is 19 amino acids long. CDR3 in DNA: TGTGCCATCAGTGACCTAATGGGAGGGGGCTCCGGCCTCGGCTATGGCTACACCTTC. This sequence encodes CAISDLMGGGSGLGYGYTF.

The chain is built from TRBV11-3 and TRBJ2-1, with TRBD1 as a possible D gene (5 bases). The CDR3 is 15 residues long. The germline V gene has CDR1 SGHNT and CDR2 YENEEA. Trimming removed 1 base from V and 5 bases from J, with 12 bases in between. CDR3 amino acids: CASSLGQGSDNEQFF. In DNA, the CDR3 is TGTGCCAGCAGCTTAGGGCAGGGTTCGGACAATGAGCAGTTCTTC. The full variable domain, rest sourced from reference TRBV11-3 and TRBJ2-1, is EAGVVQSPRYKIIEKKQPVAFWCNPISGHNTLYWYLQNLGQGPELLIRYENEEAVDDSQLPKDRFSAERLKGVDSTLKIQPAELGDSAVYLCASSLGQGSDNEQFFGPGTRLTVL.

V gene TRBV5-8 combines with J gene TRBJ2-3, with TRBD2 matching 10 bases. Trimming at V came to 3 bases and at J to 1 base, leaving 5 bases not matched to a gene. CDR1 is SGHTS and CDR2 is YDEGEE in the germline V gene. This CDR3 comprises 16 residues. The CDR3 loop reads CASSSRAGGGTDTQYF. The CDR3 nucleotides read TGTGCCAGCAGCTCAAGAGCGGGGGGGGGCACAGATACGCAGTATTTT.

This chain uses TRBV29-1 with TRBJ2-1; unclear D gene. CDR1 SQVTM and CDR2 ANQGSEA come from the germline V gene. Trimming pared 7 bases from V and 0 bases from J, leaving 10 bases between. The CDR3 runs to 13 residues. The CDR3, as DNA: TGCAGCGCTAGAAGAGGCTCCTACAATGAGCAGTTCTTC. Translating gives CSARRGSYNEQFF.

The chain couples TRBV7-3 to TRBJ2-6; TRBD2 matches 8 bases. J lost 1 base, V lost 1 base, and 24 bases had no gene match. In germline, CDR1 is SGHTA, CDR2 FQGTGA. CDR3 length equals 24 residues. CDR3 nucleotide sequence: TGTGCCAGCAGCTTAAACTCCTTACGGTTCGGGGGGGGCTGGTGTTGGTCTGGGGCCAACGTCCTGACTTTC. It yields the protein CASSLNSLRFGGGWCWSGANVLTF.

This rearrangement joins TRBV10-1 to TRBJ2-2; D is unclear. The CDR3 runs 12 residues. V was cut by 3 bases and J by 6 bases, with 5 bases left in between. The germline V gene has CDR1 WNHNN and CDR2 SYGVQD (reference sequence). CDR3 bases: TGCGCCAGCAGTGATCGTCCCGGGGAGCTGTTTTTT. Translating it yields CASSDRPGELFF.

The chain combines TRBV4-2 with TRBJ2-6; D not resolved. Deletions cut 0 bases from V and 1 base from J, with 7 bases between. This CDR3 comprises 16 residues. The germline CDR1 and CDR2 sequences are LGHNA and YNFKEQ. CDR3 sequence (DNA): TGTGCCAGCAGCCAAGATCATCGATCTGGGGCCAACGTCCTGACTTTC. Its protein is CASSQDHRSGANVLTF.

The chain is built from TRBV6-1 and TRBJ1-1; TRBD1 might be the D (5 bases). This CDR3 spans 14 amino acids. In germline, CDR1 is MNHNS, CDR2 SASEGT. Trimming took 6 bases from V and 1 from J, leaving 12 bases between them. CDR3 nucleotides: TGTGCCAGCAGAGAACAGGCTCCGAACACTGAAGCTTTCTTT. Residues: CASREQAPNTEAFF.

V and J are TRBV15 and TRBJ2-1; TRBD2 matches 9 bases. From germline, CDR1 is LNHNV and CDR2 YYDKDF (reference sequence). The CDR3 is 16 amino acids. V trimming: 1 base; J trimming: 6 bases; junction bases outside the gene matches: 7. The CDR3 loop is CATSRGEAGGSNEQFF. In DNA form, the CDR3 reads TGTGCCACCAGCAGAGGTGAAGCGGGAGGTTCCAATGAGCAGTTCTTC.

V and J are TRBV7-6 and TRBJ2-2; unclear D gene. CDR1 SGHVS and CDR2 FNYEAQ come from the germline V gene. Between the trimmed V and J ends, which lost 8 bases and 3 bases, there was a span of 13 bases. The CDR3 has 14 residues. This CDR3 is CASSPGDYTGELFF. The CDR3 DNA sequence: TGTGCCAGCTCCCCAGGTGATTACACCGGGGAGCTGTTTTTT.

The V and J genes are TRBV9 and TRBJ2-1; TRBD2 matches 8 bases. This CDR3 contains 17 residues. The trim removed 3 bases at V and 1 base at J, leaving 9 bases unmatched. Per the germline V gene, CDR1 is SGDLS and CDR2 is YYNGEE. The CDR3 coding sequence is TGTGCCAGCAGCGCCACCCTTAGCGGGGTTTCCTACAATGAGCAGTTCTTC. Residues: CASSATLSGVSYNEQFF.

The chain couples TRBV30 to TRBJ1-1; 9 nucleotides align to TRBD1. CDR1 is GTSNPN, CDR2 SVGIG, per germline (reference sequence). CDR3 length: 16 amino acids. J was trimmed by 4 bases and V by 5 bases; bases with no gene match: 14. CDR3 nucleotides: TGTGCCTGGGAAACCAGGCCCGGGACAGGGAGCACTGAAGCTTTCTTT. Translated, it gives CAWETRPGTGSTEAFF.

The chain joins TRBV30 to TRBJ2-5; the D is unclear. This CDR3 is 13 amino acids long. Germline V CDR1 and CDR2: GTSNPN, SVGIG (reference sequence). With 4 bases removed from V and 1 base from J, the gap between germline ends came to 10 bases. CDR3 nucleotides: TGTGCCTGGACGGTGTTAGCCCAAGAGACCCAGTACTTC. Its protein product is CAWTVLAQETQYF.

The chain joins TRBV19 to TRBJ2-5; TRBD1 is a possible D gene (5 bases). The J call is doubtful: the DNA matches TRBJ2-7 better. Per germline, CDR1 LNHDA and CDR2 SQIVND (reference sequence). This CDR3 is 14 amino acids long. The CDR3 nucleotides read TGTGCCAGTAGTGACCAACAGGCCTCCTACGAGCAGTACTTC. This gives the protein CASSDQQASYEQYF.

The rearrangement links TRBV5-5 to TRBJ2-7, with D maybe TRBD2 (5 bases). There are 12 residues in the CDR3. Deletions cut 5 bases from V and 3 bases from J, with 9 bases between. Germline loops: CDR1 SGHKS, CDR2 YYEKEE (reference sequence). In nucleotides, the CDR3 is TGTGCCAGCAGATCGGGGAGCTACGAGCAGTACTTC. Residues: CASRSGSYEQYF.